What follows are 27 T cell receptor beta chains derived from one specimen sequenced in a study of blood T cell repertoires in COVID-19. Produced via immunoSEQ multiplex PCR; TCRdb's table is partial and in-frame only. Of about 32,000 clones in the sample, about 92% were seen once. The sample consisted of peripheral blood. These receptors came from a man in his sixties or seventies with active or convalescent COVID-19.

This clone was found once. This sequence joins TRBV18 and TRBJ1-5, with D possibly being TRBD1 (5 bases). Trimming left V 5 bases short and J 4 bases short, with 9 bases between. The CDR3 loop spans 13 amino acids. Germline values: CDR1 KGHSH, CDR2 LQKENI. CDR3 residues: CASSMGGNQPQHF. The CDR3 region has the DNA TGTGCCAGCTCAATGGGGGGTAATCAGCCCCAGCATTTT.

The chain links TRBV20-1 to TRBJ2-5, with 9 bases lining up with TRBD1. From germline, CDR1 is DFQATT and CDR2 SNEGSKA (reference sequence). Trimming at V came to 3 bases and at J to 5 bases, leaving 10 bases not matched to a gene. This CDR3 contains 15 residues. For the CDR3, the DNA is TGCAGTGCTAGTGGGGGACAGGGATTTAGGGAGACCCAGTACTTC. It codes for CSASGGQGFRETQYF.

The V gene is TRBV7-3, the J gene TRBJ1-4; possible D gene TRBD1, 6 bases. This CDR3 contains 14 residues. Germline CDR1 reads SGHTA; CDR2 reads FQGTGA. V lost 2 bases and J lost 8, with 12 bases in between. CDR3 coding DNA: TGTGCCAGCAGCTTAGGTGGGGGCGCGGAAAAACTGTTTTTT. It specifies CASSLGGGAEKLFF.

The CDR3 loop reads CASSIQGWRTEAFF. The CDR3 DNA is TGTGCCAGCAGTATTCAGGGGTGGCGAACTGAAGCTTTCTTT. The chain carries TRBV6-6 and TRBJ1-1, with a possible D match to TRBD1 (6 bases). The germline V and J ends were trimmed by 5 bases and 5 bases, with 15 bases remaining between them. CDR1 and CDR2 from the germline V gene are MNHNY and SVGAGI (reference sequence). This CDR3 is 14 amino acids long.

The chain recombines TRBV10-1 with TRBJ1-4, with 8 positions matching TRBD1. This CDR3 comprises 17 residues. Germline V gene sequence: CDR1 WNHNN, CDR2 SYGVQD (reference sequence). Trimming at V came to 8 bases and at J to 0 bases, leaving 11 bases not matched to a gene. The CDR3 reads CASGGTGTKSTNEKLFF. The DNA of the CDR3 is TGCGCCAGCGGGGGGACAGGAACCAAATCAACTAATGAAAAACTGTTTTTT.

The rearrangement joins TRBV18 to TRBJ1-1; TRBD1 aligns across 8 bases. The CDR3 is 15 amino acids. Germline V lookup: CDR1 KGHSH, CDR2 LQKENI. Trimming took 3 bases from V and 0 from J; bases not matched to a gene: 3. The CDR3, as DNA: TGTGCCAGCTCACCGAGACAGGGGATGAACACTGAAGCTTTCTTT. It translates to CASSPRQGMNTEAFF.

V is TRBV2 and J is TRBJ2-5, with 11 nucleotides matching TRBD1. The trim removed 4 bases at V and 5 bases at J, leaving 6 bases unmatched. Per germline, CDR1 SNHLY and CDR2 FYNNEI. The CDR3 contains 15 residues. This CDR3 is CASSGTGGLWETQYF. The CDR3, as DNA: TGTGCCAGCAGTGGGACAGGGGGCTTATGGGAGACCCAGTACTTC.

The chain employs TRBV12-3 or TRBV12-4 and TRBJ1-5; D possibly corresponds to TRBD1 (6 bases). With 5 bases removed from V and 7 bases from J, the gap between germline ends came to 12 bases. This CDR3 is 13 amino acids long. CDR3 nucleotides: TGTGCCAGCAGTCACAGGGTTGACCAGCCCCAGCATTTT. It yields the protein CASSHRVDQPQHF.

The CDR3 sequence is CASSSGTSINEQFF. The CDR3 bases are TGTGCCAGCAGCTCCGGGACTAGCATCAATGAGCAGTTCTTC. The chain carries TRBV7-2 and TRBJ2-1; TRBD2 aligns across 9 bases. Germline assignment: CDR1 SGHTA and CDR2 FQGNSA. The CDR3 sequence is 14 residues long. The junction had 4 bases not matched to a gene; V was cut back by 4 bases and J by 6 bases.

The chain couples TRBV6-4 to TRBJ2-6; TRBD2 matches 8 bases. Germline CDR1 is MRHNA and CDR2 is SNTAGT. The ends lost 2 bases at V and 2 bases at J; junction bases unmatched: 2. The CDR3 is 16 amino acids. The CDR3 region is CASSDIAGPGANVLTF. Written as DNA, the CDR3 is TGTGCCAGCAGTGACATAGCGGGGCCTGGGGCCAACGTCCTGACTTTC.

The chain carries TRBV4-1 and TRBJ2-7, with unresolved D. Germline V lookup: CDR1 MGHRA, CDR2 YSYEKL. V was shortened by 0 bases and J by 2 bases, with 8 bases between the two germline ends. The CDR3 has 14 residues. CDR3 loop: CASSQDPRAYEQYF. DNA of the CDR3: TGCGCCAGCAGCCAAGATCCGCGAGCCTACGAGCAGTACTTC.

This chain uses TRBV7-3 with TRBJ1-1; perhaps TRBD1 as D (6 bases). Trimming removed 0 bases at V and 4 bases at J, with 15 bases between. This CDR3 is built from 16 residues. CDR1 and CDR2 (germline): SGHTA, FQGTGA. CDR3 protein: CASSLTPDSRGTEAFF. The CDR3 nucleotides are TGTGCCAGCAGCTTAACCCCCGACTCCAGGGGCACTGAAGCTTTCTTT.

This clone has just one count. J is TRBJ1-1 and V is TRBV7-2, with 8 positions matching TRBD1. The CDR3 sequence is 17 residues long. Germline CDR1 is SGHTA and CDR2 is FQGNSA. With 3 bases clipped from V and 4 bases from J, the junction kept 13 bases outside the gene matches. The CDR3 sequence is CASSFPFYPGGGTEAFF. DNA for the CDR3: TGTGCCAGCAGCTTCCCTTTTTATCCAGGGGGCGGCACTGAAGCTTTCTTT.

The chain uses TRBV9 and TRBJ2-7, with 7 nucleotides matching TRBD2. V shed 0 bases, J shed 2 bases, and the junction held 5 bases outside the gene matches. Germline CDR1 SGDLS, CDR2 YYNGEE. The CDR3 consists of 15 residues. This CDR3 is CASSVGGGSPYEQYF. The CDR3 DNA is TGTGCCAGCAGCGTAGGAGGCGGGAGTCCCTACGAGCAGTACTTC.

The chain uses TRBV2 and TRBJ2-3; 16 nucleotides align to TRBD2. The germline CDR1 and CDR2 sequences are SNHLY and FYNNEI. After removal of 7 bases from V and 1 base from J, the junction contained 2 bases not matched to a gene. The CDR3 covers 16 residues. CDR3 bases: TGTGCCAGCACAGGGACTAGCGGGGGGGGCACAGATACGCAGTATTTT. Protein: CASTGTSGGGTDTQYF.

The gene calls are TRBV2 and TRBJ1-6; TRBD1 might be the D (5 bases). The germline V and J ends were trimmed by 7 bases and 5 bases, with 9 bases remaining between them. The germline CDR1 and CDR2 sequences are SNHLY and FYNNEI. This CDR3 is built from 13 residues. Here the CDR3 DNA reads TGTGCCAGCATCAGGGTACATAATTCACCCCTCCACTTT. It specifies CASIRVHNSPLHF.

The CDR3 DNA sequence: TGTGCCAGCTCACCGAGCAGGGGGTCCTACGAGCAGTACTTC. Amino acid sequence: CASSPSRGSYEQYF. The rearrangement uses TRBV18 and TRBJ2-7; 7 positions agree with TRBD1. The CDR3 length is 14 residues. Losses at the gene ends were 3 bases for V and 1 base for J; bases not matched to a gene: 3. Per the germline V gene, CDR1 is KGHSH and CDR2 is LQKENI.

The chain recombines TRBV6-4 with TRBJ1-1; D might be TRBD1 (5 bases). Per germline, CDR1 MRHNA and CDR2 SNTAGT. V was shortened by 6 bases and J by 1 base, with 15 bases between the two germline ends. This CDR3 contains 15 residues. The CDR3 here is CASRDLAGGNTEAFF. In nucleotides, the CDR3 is TGTGCCAGCAGGGACCTCGCGGGGGGGAACACTGAAGCTTTCTTT.

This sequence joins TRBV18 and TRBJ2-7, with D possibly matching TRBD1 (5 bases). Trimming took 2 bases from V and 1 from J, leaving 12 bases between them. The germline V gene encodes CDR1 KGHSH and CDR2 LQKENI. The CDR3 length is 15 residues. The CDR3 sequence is CASSPRTGISYEQYF. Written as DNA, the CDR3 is TGTGCCAGCTCACCAAGAACAGGTATTTCCTACGAGCAGTACTTC.

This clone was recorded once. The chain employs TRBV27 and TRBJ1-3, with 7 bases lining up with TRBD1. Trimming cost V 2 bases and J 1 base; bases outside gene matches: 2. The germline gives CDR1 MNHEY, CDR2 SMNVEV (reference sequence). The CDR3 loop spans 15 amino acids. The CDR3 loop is CASSLQGESGNTIYF. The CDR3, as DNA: TGTGCCAGCAGTTTACAGGGGGAGTCTGGAAACACCATATATTTT.

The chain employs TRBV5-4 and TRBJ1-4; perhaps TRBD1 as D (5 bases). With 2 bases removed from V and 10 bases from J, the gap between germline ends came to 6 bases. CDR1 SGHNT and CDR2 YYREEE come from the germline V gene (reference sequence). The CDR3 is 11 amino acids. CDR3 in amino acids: CASSFGGKLFF. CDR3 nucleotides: TGTGCCAGCAGCTTCGGGGGAAAACTGTTTTTT.

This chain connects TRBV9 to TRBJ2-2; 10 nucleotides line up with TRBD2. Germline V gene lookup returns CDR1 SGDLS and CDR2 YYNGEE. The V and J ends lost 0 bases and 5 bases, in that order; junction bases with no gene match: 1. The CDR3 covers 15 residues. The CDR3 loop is CASSVGAGGTGELFF. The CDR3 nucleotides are TGTGCCAGCAGCGTAGGAGCGGGAGGGACCGGGGAGCTGTTTTTT.

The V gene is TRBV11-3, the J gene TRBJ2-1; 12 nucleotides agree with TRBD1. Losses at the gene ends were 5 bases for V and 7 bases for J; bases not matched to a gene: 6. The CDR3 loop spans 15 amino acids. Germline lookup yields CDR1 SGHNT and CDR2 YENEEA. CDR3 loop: CASSRRDRGRNEQFF. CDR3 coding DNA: TGTGCCAGCAGCAGAAGGGACAGGGGGCGGAATGAGCAGTTCTTC.

The CDR3 sequence: CSASQGWNSPLHF. CDR3 bases: TGCAGTGCTAGTCAGGGTTGGAATTCACCCCTCCACTTT. The chain carries TRBV20-1 and TRBJ1-6; the D gene is possibly TRBD1 (5 bases). There are 13 residues in the CDR3. With 3 bases removed from V and 7 bases from J, the gap between germline ends came to 10 bases. Germline CDR1 is DFQATT and CDR2 is SNEGSKA (reference sequence).

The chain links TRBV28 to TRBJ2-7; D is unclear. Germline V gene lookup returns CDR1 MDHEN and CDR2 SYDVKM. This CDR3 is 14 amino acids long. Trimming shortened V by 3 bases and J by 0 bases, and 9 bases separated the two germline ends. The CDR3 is CASSFGGYSYEQYF. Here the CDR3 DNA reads TGTGCCAGCAGTTTCGGCGGATACTCCTACGAGCAGTACTTC.

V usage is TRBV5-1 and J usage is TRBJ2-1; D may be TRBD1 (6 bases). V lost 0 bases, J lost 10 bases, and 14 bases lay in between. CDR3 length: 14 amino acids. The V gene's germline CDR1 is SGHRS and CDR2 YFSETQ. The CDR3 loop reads CASSLGAGDDEQFF. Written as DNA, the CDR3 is TGCGCCAGCAGCTTGGGGGCAGGGGACGACGAGCAGTTCTTC.

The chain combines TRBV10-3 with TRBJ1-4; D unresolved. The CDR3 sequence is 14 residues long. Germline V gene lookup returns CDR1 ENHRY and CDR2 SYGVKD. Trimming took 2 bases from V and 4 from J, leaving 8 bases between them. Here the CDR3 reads CAISEAGSNEKLFF. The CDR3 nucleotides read TGTGCCATCAGTGAGGCAGGCAGTAATGAAAAACTGTTTTTT.